Sequencing of this T cell receptor (beta chain) was carried out in a study of T cells expressing NK-cell markers. Study in general: All TCR beta repertoires analysed originated from sorted CD3+CD56+NKG2C+, CD3+CD56+NKG2C- and CD3+CD56-NKG2C+ T cells.

Germline V gene sequence: CDR1 SGHVS, CDR2 FQNEAQ. The CDR3 runs to 15 residues. Following a re-call of the 5' RACE reads, TCRdb has one entry per CDR3 protein and lacks DNA. The specimen's table records 500,000 to 700,000 distinct CDR3 sequences. The origin of this receptor is a man aged 18 to 30 in good health. Sequenced material: blood T cells: a sorted CD56 or NKG2C T cell subset, CD4+ or CD8+ T cells, or bulk PBMC T cells (not recorded which). This chain links TRBV7-8 with TRBJ2-1. The chain's CDR3 is CASSLIASKYNEQFF.